This T cell receptor beta chain stems from a study of identical twins. This clonotype has just a few counts. cDNA carried unique molecular identifiers, and a universal primer site was added by template switching. TCRdb re-derived calls from the 5' RACE reads in MiXCR, one entry per CDR3 protein. The data hold 700,000 to 950,000 distinct CDR3 sequences, with roughly 12% observed a single time. These data were likewise used in another study, on yellow fever vaccine responses in identical twins. From that report: Reportedly, the response of twins' T cells to the vaccine seemed partly convergent, partly personalized.

The sample consisted of PBMCs. The TCR sequence derives from a woman aged 18-30 years in good health.

CDR3 protein: CASSLGQPGTGDAGELFF. The DNA of the CDR3 is TGTGCCAGCTCCTTAGGGCAGCCCGGGACAGGGGACGCCGGGGAGCTGTTTTTT. This chain uses TRBV7-2 with TRBJ2-2, with 10 bases fitting TRBD1. Germline CDR1 is SGHTA and CDR2 is FQGNSA. After removal of 8 bases from V and 6 bases from J, the junction contained 18 bases not matched to a gene. The CDR3 runs to 18 residues.